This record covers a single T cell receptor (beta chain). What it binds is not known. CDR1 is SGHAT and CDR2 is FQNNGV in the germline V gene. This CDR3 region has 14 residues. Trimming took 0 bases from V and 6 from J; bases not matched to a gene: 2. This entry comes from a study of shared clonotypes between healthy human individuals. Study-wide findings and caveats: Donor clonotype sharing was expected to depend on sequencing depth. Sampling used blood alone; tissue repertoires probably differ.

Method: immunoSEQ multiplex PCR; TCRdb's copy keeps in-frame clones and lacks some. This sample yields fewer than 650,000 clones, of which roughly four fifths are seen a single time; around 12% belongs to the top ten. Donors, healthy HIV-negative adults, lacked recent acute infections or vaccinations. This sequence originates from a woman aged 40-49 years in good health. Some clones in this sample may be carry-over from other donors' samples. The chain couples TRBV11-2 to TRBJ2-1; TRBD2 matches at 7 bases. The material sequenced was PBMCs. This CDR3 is CASSLEREINEQFF. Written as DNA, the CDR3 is TGTGCCAGCAGCTTAGAGCGGGAGATCAATGAGCAGTTCTTC.